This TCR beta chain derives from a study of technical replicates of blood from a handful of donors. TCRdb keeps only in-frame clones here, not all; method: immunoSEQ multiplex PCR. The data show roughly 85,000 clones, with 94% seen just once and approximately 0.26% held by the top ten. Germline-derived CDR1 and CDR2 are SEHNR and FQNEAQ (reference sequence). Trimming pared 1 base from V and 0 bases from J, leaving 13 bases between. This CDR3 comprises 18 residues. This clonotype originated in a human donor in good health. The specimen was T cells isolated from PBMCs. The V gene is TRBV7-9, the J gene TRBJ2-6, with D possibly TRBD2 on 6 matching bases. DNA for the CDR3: TGTGCCAGCAGCTTAGACTGGGGGAGGACCTCTGGGGCCAACGTCCTGACTTTC. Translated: CASSLDWGRTSGANVLTF.